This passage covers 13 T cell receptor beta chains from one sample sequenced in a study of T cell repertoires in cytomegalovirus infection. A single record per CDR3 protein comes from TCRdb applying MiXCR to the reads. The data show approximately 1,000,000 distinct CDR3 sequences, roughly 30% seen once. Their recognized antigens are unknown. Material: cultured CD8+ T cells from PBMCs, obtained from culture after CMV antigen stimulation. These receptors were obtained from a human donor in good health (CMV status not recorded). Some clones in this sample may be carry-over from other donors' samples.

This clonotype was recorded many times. In DNA form, the CDR3 reads TGTGCCAGCAGCTTTATACAGGGGTCCCTGGAGTCGCAGTATTTT. Its translation: CASSFIQGSLESQYF. The V gene is TRBV7-8, the J gene TRBJ2-3, with 7 bases identical to TRBD1. This CDR3 comprises 15 residues. The junction had 13 bases not matched to a gene; V was cut back by 3 bases and J by 10 bases. Germline assignment: CDR1 SGHVS and CDR2 FQNEAQ.

For the CDR3, the DNA is TGTGCCAGCAGCCAAGAAGAAGGACTAGTAAACAATGAGCAGTTCTTC. Translated, it gives CASSQEEGLVNNEQFF. The chain couples TRBV4-2 to TRBJ2-1; 7 positions agree with TRBD2. Germline V lookup: CDR1 LGHNA, CDR2 YNFKEQ. Trimming cost V 0 bases and J 5 bases; bases outside gene matches: 7. This CDR3 is 16 amino acids long.

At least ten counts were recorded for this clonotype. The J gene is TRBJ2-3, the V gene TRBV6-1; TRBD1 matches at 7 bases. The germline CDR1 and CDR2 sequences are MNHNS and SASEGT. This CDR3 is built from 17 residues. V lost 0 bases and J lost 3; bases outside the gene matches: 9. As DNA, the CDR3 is TGTGCCAGCAGTGAAGCTTCTGGGACAGAGGGGACAGATACGCAGTATTTT. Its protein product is CASSEASGTEGTDTQYF.

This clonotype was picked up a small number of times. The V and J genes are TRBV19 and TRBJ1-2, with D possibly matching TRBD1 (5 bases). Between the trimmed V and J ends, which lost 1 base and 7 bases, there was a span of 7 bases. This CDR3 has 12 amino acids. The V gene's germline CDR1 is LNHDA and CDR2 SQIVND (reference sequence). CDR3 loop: CASSIGGAGYTF. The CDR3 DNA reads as TGTGCCAGTAGTATAGGCGGGGCTGGCTACACCTTC.

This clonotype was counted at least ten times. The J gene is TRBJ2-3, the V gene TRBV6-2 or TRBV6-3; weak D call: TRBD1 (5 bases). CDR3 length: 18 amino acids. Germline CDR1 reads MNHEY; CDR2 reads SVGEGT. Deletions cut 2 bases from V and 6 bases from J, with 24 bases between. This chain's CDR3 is CASSYPDGHRKMWDTQYF. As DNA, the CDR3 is TGTGCCAGCAGTTACCCCGACGGACACCGAAAAATGTGGGATACGCAGTATTTT.

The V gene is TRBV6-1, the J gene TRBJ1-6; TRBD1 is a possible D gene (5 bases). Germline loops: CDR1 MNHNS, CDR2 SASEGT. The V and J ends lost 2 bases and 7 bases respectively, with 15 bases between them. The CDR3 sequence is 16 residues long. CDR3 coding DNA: TGTGCCAGCAGTGAAAGGGTTTGGGGCGCAAATTCACCCCTCCACTTT. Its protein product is CASSERVWGANSPLHF.

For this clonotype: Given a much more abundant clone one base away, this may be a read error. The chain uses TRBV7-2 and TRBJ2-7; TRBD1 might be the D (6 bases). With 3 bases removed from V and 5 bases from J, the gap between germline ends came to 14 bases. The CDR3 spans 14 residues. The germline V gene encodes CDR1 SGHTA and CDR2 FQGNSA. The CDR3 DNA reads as TGTGCCAGCAGCTTCGGGACAACTACCAACGAGCAGTACTTC. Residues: CASSFGTTTNEQYF.

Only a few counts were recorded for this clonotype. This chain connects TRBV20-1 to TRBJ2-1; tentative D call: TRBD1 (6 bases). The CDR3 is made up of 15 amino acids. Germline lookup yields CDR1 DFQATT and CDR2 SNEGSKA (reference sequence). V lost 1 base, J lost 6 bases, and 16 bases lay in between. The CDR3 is CSARVSDSLFNEQFF. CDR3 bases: TGCAGTGCTAGAGTTTCGGACAGCCTCTTCAATGAGCAGTTCTTC.

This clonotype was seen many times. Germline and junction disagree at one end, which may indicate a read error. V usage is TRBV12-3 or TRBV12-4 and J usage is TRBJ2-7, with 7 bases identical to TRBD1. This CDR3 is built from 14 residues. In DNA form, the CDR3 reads TGTGCCAGCAGCTTAGCAGGGGGCTCCTACGAGCAGTACTTC. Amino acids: CASSLAGGSYEQYF.

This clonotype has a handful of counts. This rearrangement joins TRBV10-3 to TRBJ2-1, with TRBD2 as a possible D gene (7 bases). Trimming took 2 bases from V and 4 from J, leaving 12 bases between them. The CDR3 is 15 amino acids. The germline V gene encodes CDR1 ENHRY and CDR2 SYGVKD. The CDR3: CAISERGGRYNEQFF. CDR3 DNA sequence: TGTGCCATCAGTGAGAGGGGGGGGCGATACAATGAGCAGTTCTTC.

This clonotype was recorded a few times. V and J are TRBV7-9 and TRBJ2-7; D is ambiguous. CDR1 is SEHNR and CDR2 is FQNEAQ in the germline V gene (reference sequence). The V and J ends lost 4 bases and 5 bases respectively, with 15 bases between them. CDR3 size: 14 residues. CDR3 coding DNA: TGTGCCAGCAGCTCTCCGAAGGGAAGGAACGAGCAGTACTTC. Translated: CASSSPKGRNEQYF.

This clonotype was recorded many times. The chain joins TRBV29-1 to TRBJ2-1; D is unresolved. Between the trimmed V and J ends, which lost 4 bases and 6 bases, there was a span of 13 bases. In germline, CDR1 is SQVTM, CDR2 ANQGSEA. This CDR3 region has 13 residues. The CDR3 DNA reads TGCAGCGTTGTGACGCACTCCCCCAATGAGCAGTTCTTC. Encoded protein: CSVVTHSPNEQFF.

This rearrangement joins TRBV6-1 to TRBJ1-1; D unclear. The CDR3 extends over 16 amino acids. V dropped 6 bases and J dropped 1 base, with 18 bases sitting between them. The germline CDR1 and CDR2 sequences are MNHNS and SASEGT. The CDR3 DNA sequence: TGTGCCAGCAGCGAGACCTTACCCCAAGGGAACACTGAAGCTTTCTTT. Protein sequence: CASSETLPQGNTEAFF.